This T cell receptor (beta chain) comes out of a study of human T cells and chemical hapten exposure. Study details: For sensitization, 2% DPC was applied to a roughly 2 cm by roughly 2 cm patch of upper inner arm skin.

The time point was: patch test 3, about 24 weeks after DPC sensitization. Treatment reported: therapeutic diphenylcyclopropenone sensitization with weekly scalp DPC. The CDR3 extends over 16 amino acids. V shed 5 bases and J 4 bases; nucleotides not matched to a gene: 5. Germline V gives CDR1 SGHTA, CDR2 FQGTGA. TCRdb re-called the RACE reads with MiXCR, one entry per CDR3 protein. The sample contains about 190,000 distinct CDR3 sequences, more than 20% of which appear only once. The sample in question was whole blood, obtained in connection with sensitization to the hapten diphenylcyclopropenone (DPC). The sequence derives from a woman between 40 and 50 years old with alopecia areata. Some clones in this sample may be carry-over from other donors' samples. The chain has TRBV7-3 and TRBJ2-3; TRBD2 agrees at 14 bases. CDR3 DNA sequence: TGTGCCAGCAGCCCGGGACTAGCGGGAGCTGCAGATACGCAGTATTTT. Its protein product is CASSPGLAGAADTQYF.